This TCR beta chain was sequenced in a study of blood T cell repertoires in COVID-19. Background on the study: Acute and convalescent COVID-19 specimens originated in the United States, Italy and Spain. In each case, the material was cDNA or gDNA derived from T cells, B-cell-depleted T cells, or PBMCs.

The V end was cut by 4 bases, the J end by 3 bases, with 19 bases between. The germline CDR1 and CDR2 sequences are SGHNT and YYREEE (reference sequence). The CDR3 totals 16 residues. Followed longitudinally, the Seattle patients had been enrolled during active infection. Original processing methods: Reference gene primer amplification gave estimated nucleated cell counts. Only in-frame clones appear in the TCRdb table, and some are missing; sequencing was by immunoSEQ multiplex PCR. V, J and clone size are those of that table, while D and trimming were read from the DNA. The sample yields under 250,000 clones, about 93% seen once.

The source is a man aged 60 to 75 with COVID-19, enrolled during active disease. V usage is TRBV5-4 and J usage is TRBJ1-2; tentatively, D is TRBD1 (5 bases). Sequenced: peripheral blood. The CDR3 spells CASSKVSGYGDYGYTF. DNA for the CDR3: TGTGCCAGCAGCAAGGTTTCAGGGTACGGAGACTATGGCTACACCTTC. The complete variable domain, with remaining parts taken from reference TRBV5-4 and TRBJ1-2, reads ETGVTQSPTHLIKTRGQQVTLRCSSQSGHNTVSWYQQALGQGPQFIFQYYREEENGRGNFPPRFSGLQFPNYSSELNVNALELDDSALYLCASSKVSGYGDYGYTFGSGTRLTVV.